Listed below are T cell receptor beta chains from one sample, sequenced in a study of tumor and adjacent non-tumor tissue in lung cancer. TCRdb used MiXCR to reprocess the multiplex PCR reads, holding one entry per CDR3 protein. Of about 67,000 distinct CDR3 sequences listed, under 80% are singletons. The specimen sequenced was distant non-tumor lung tissue. Receptors originate from a man aged 60 to 75 with non-small cell lung cancer. The CDR3 runs from the conserved cysteine through the conserved F or W. The D gene is left open where the match is weak. Some rows mark clone size as missing; the rest say once, few, many or name a class of expanded clone.

J gene: TRBJ2-2; D gene: TRBD2; V gene: TRBV7-8; clone size: once; CDR3 DNA: TGTGCCAGCAGCCTGACGCTACTAGCGACGAACACAGGGGAGCTGTTTTTT; CDR3 protein: CASSLTLLATNTGELFF
J gene: TRBJ1-1; D gene: NA; V gene: TRBV6-5; clone size: NA; CDR3 DNA: TGTGCCAGCAGTTTTGGTTCCTACTGTGAAGCTTTCTTT; CDR3 protein: CASSFGSYCEAFF
J gene: TRBJ2-7; D gene: NA; V gene: TRBV6-5; clone size: NA; CDR3 DNA: TGCGCCAGCAGTCCAGAGGCTAACGAGCAGTACTTC; CDR3 protein: CASSPEANEQYF
J gene: TRBJ1-1; D gene: NA; V gene: TRBV6-4; clone size: NA; CDR3 DNA: TGTGCCAGTAGCGACCAAGGGGTCGGGGATGAAGCTTTCTTT; CDR3 protein: CASSDQGVGDEAFF
J gene: TRBJ2-3; D gene: TRBD2; V gene: TRBV20-1; clone size: NA; CDR3 DNA: TGCAGTACTAGAGCCAGGACTAGCGGGACAACAGATACGCAGTATTTT; CDR3 protein: CSTRARTSGTTDTQYF
J gene: TRBJ2-5; D gene: NA; V gene: TRBV5-1; clone size: NA; CDR3 DNA: TGCGCCAACAGGCGCAGAAGCGAAGAAGAGACCCAGTACTTC; CDR3 protein: CANRRRSEEETQYF
J gene: TRBJ1-1; D gene: NA; V gene: TRBV14; clone size: once; CDR3 DNA: TGTGTCAGCAGCCAAAGCCTTGAAGTAAGGACTGAAGCTTTCTTT; CDR3 protein: CVSSQSLEVRTEAFF
J gene: TRBJ2-7; D gene: TRBD2; V gene: TRBV6-2/TRBV6-3; clone size: many; CDR3 DNA: TGTGCCAGCAGTTCCGGACTAGCGGGAGTTGTAATTAGTTCCTACGAGCAGTACTTC; CDR3 protein: CASSSGLAGVVISSYEQYF
J gene: TRBJ2-1; D gene: TRBD2; V gene: TRBV6-2/TRBV6-3; clone size: NA; CDR3 DNA: TGTGCCGGCAGATCCCGGGCTAGCGGGATGGGCAATGAGCAGTTCTTC; CDR3 protein: CAGRSRASGMGNEQFF
J gene: TRBJ2-3; D gene: NA; V gene: TRBV19; clone size: NA; CDR3 DNA: TGTACCAGTAAAGGGTACAGCGACGGAAACACAGATACGCAATATTTT; CDR3 protein: CTSKGYSDGNTDTQYF
J gene: TRBJ2-1; D gene: NA; V gene: TRBV20-1; clone size: NA; CDR3 DNA: TGCAGTGGTAGATTAGCTGGGGGAGTCTCAAACGAGCAGTTCTTC; CDR3 protein: CSGRLAGGVSNEQFF
J gene: TRBJ1-1; D gene: NA; V gene: TRBV11-2; clone size: once; CDR3 DNA: TGTGCCAGCAACATGGGCCCCATGAATACTGAAGCTTTCTTT; CDR3 protein: CASNMGPMNTEAFF
J gene: TRBJ2-1; D gene: TRBD2; V gene: TRBV29-1; clone size: NA; CDR3 DNA: TGCAGCGTTGAAGATCTGAGGCGGGAGGGATGCTACAATGAGCAGTTCTTC; CDR3 protein: CSVEDLRREGCYNEQFF
J gene: TRBJ2-5; D gene: NA; V gene: TRBV6-5; clone size: NA; CDR3 DNA: TGTGCTAGCAACCCGTCCCGGGGCAAAGAAACCCAGTACTTC; CDR3 protein: CASNPSRGKETQYF
J gene: TRBJ1-1; D gene: NA; V gene: TRBV28; clone size: NA; CDR3 DNA: TGTGCCAGCAGTCTCTTATATACTGAAGCTTTATTT; CDR3 protein: CASSLLYTEALF
J gene: TRBJ2-7; D gene: NA; V gene: TRBV10-3; clone size: many; CDR3 DNA: TGTGCCATCAGTGTACAGGAGCCTAATACTTACGAGCAGTACTTC; CDR3 protein: CAISVQEPNTYEQYF
J gene: TRBJ1-1; D gene: TRBD1; V gene: TRBV29-1; clone size: NA; CDR3 DNA: TGTAGCGCCTTGGCAGGGGGGGACATTGAAGCTTTCTTT; CDR3 protein: CSALAGGDIEAFF
J gene: TRBJ2-1; D gene: NA; V gene: TRBV12-3/TRBV12-4; clone size: NA; CDR3 DNA: TGTGCCATCAGTTCAAGCGGTCCCAGGGGTGAGCTGTTCTTC; CDR3 protein: CAISSSGPRGELFF
J gene: TRBJ2-1; D gene: NA; V gene: TRBV11-3; clone size: NA; CDR3 DNA: TGTGCCATCAGCACCCAGTACAATAAGCAGTTCTTC; CDR3 protein: CAISTQYNKQFF